This TCR beta chain was retrieved from a study of CD8+ T cells in alopecia areata. Study-level results: Scalp sequencing captures resident alphabeta T cells of normal skin too. Patients shared TCRs less clearly than mice did, possibly owing to HLA. Compared with normal scalp, lesional scalp had higher clonality and more expanded CD8+ clones.

Reverse transcription of extracted RNA yielded cDNA, which provided the sequencing template. The repertoire was sequenced with immunoSEQ multiplex PCR; TCRdb's copy has only in-frame clones and lacks some. The sample holds some 130,000 clones, about 47% seen once. In alopecia areata patients, both lesional scalp punch biopsies and peripheral blood were collected. Comment on this clone: Its specificity is unknown.

Between the trimmed V and J ends, which lost 0 bases and 1 base, there was a span of 7 bases. The germline CDR1 and CDR2 sequences are LGHNA and YSLEER. The CDR3 totals 14 residues. This clonotype was obtained from a human donor with alopecia areata. The starting material was CD8+ T cells sorted from blood, obtained at week 0. The genes are TRBV4-3 and TRBJ2-7, with D maybe TRBD1 (5 bases). The CDR3, as DNA: TGCGCCAGCAGCCAAGATCGACAGTCCTACGAGCAGTACTTC. Protein: CASSQDRQSYEQYF.